This entry describes one T cell receptor beta chain. The source of the sample is a study of shared T cell receptors in the human thymus. Germline V gene sequence: CDR1 SGHNT, CDR2 YYREEE (reference sequence). CDR3 length equals 16 residues. Trimming removed 0 bases from V and 7 bases from J, with 17 bases in between. Generated by immunoSEQ multiplex PCR, the TCRdb table keeps only in-frame clones and is missing some. The data contain 700,000 or so clones, 70% to 90% of them singletons. Separately, the same data were catalogued under a study of human thymus T cells.

Sequenced input: thymocytes. V and J are TRBV5-4 and TRBJ2-1; maybe TRBD1 (6 bases). This clonotype was obtained from a girl less than two years old with a congenital heart defect. CDR3 DNA sequence: TGTGCCAGCAGCTTGGAACAGGGCCGTGGACGGAATGAGCAGTTCTTC. It yields the protein CASSLEQGRGRNEQFF.